The T cell receptor (beta chain) under discussion was sequenced for a study of CD8 T cells in ankylosing spondylitis. The study's findings and limits: A motif of 7 to 9 highly homologous TCR beta variants was seen as apparently characteristic of ankylosing spondylitis blood. Disease-linked clones were reportedly significantly enriched in matched ankylosing spondylitis synovial fluid. Past studies reported some motif variants in reactive arthritis synovial fluid and blood. Relatively scarce in peripheral blood, disease-linked clones were CD8+.

Construction of TCR beta libraries was performed using quantitative 5'-RACE with molecular barcodes. TCRdb reprocessed the 5' RACE reads with MiXCR, giving one entry per CDR3 protein. Here the sample spans over 600,000 distinct CDR3 sequences, over 15% being singletons. This clonotype was picked up a small number of times. Its antigen is still unknown. The CDR3 sequence is 17 residues long. Trimming stripped 5 bases from V and 1 base from J, with 17 bases between. This TCR was sampled from a male donor with ankylosing spondylitis. The chain has TRBV12-3 or TRBV12-4 and TRBJ2-2; no reliable D call. Sequencing was performed on blood, either unsorted or a sorted T cell fraction (not recorded which). CDR3 protein: CASSPVGRAKNTGELFF. The CDR3 DNA sequence: TGTGCCAGCAGTCCCGTGGGAAGGGCCAAGAACACCGGGGAGCTGTTTTTT.